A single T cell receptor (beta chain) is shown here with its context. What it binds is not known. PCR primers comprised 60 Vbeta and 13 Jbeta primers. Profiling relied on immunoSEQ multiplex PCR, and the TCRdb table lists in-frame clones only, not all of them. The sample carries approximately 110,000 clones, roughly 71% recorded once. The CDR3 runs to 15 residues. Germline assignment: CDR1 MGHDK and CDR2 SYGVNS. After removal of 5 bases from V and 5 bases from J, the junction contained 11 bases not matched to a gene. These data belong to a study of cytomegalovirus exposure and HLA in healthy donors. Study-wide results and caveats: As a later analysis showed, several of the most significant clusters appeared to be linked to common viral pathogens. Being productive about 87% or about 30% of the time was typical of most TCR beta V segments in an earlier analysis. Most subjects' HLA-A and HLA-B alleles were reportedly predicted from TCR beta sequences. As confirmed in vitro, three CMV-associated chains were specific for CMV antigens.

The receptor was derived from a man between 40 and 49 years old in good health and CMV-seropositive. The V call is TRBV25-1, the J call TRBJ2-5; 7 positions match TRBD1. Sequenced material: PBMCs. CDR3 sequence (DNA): TGTGCCAGCAGTCTACTGAGACAGGGATCCGAGACCCAGTACTTC. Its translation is CASSLLRQGSETQYF.